What follows are 28 T cell receptor beta chains derived from one specimen sequenced in a study of vaccination effects on CD4 cells after COVID-19. The antigens these receptors bind are not known. Culture proceeded for more than 8 days, and CD4+ T cells were then isolated. Here immunoSEQ multiplex PCR was the method, and the copy in TCRdb shows in-frame clones only, minus some. This sample has around 35,000 clones, with 68% found just once. Specimen: CD4+ T cells from PBMCs cultured without peptide, collected before COVID-19 vaccination. The receptors were sampled from a human donor who received a COVID-19 vaccine.

The chain employs TRBV15 and TRBJ2-5; D is ambiguous. V lost 0 bases and J 4 bases, leaving 3 bases between the germline ends. There are 12 residues in the CDR3. The germline gives CDR1 LNHNV, CDR2 YYDKDF (reference sequence). CDR3 nucleotides: TGTGCCACCAGCAGAGATGTAGAGACCCAGTACTTC. Its protein is CATSRDVETQYF. Full variable domain (outside the CDR3, taken from reference TRBV15 and TRBJ2-5): DAMVIQNPRYQVTQFGKPVTLSCSQTLNHNVMYWYQQKSSQAPKLLFHYYDKDFNNEADTPDNFQSRRPNTSFCFLDIRSPGLGDTAMYLCATSRDVETQYFGPGTRLLVL.

The V gene is TRBV27, the J gene TRBJ2-1; TRBD2 matches 15 bases. The CDR3 is 16 residues long. Trimming removed 6 bases from V and 4 bases from J; junction bases left unmatched: 4. Looked up from germline, CDR1 is MNHEY and CDR2 is SMNVEV (reference sequence). CDR3 protein: CASSLGLAGGYNEQFF. The CDR3 DNA reads as TGTGCCAGCAGCCTAGGACTAGCGGGGGGGTACAATGAGCAGTTCTTC.

V is TRBV29-1 and J is TRBJ2-7; 12 bases agree with TRBD2. Germline-derived CDR1 and CDR2 are SQVTM and ANQGSEA. V lost 6 bases to trimming and J lost 6 bases; unmatched junction nucleotides: 3. CDR3 length: 12 residues. The DNA of the CDR3 is TGCAGCGTCGGACTAGCGGGAATCGAGCAGTACTTC. This sequence encodes CSVGLAGIEQYF.

This clone has a handful of counts. The rearrangement links TRBV11-2 to TRBJ1-2; 8 bases match TRBD1. The CDR3 has 13 residues. J lost 8 bases, V lost 1 base, and 3 bases had no gene match. Germline loops: CDR1 SGHAT, CDR2 FQNNGV. The CDR3, as DNA: TGTGCCAGCAGCTTAGGGACAGGGTCGGGCTACACCTTC. It encodes CASSLGTGSGYTF.

The chain combines TRBV5-6 with TRBJ2-5; 9 nucleotides match TRBD1. V trimming: 4 bases; J trimming: 3 bases; junction bases outside the gene matches: 7. Germline V gives CDR1 SGHDT, CDR2 YYEEEE. The CDR3 runs 15 residues. The chain's CDR3 is CASSTPGQGEETQYF. The CDR3 DNA reads TGTGCCAGCAGCACTCCGGGACAGGGAGAAGAGACCCAGTACTTC.

V usage is TRBV7-9 and J usage is TRBJ2-7; D assignment may be TRBD1 or TRBD2 (5 bases each). Germline V gene lookup returns CDR1 SEHNR and CDR2 FQNEAQ (reference sequence). CDR3 length: 13 residues. Trimming pared 5 bases from V and 7 bases from J, leaving 15 bases between. The CDR3 loop reads CASSVAGTREQYF. CDR3 coding DNA: TGTGCCAGCAGCGTCGCAGGGACGAGGGAGCAGTACTTC. Together with reference TRBV7-9 and TRBJ2-7, the CDR3 gives the full variable domain: DTGVSQNPRHKITKRGQNVTFRCDPISEHNRLYWYRQTLGQGPEFLTYFQNEAQLEKSRLLSDRFSAERPKGSFSTLEIQRTEQGDSAMYLCASSVAGTREQYFGPGTRLTVT.

The chain links TRBV5-1 to TRBJ1-4; D perhaps matches TRBD1 (6 bases). CDR3 length: 14 amino acids. CDR1 and CDR2 from the germline V gene are SGHRS and YFSETQ. V lost 4 bases and J 10 bases, leaving 17 bases between the germline ends. CDR3 residues: CASSPGTYDGKLFF. The CDR3 coding sequence is TGCGCCAGCAGCCCAGGGACATACGACGGAAAACTGTTTTTT.

The gene calls are TRBV18 and TRBJ1-2, with D unresolved. Germline CDR1 and CDR2: KGHSH and LQKENI. This CDR3 spans 16 amino acids. Trimming stripped 1 base from V and 0 bases from J, with 12 bases between. The CDR3 coding sequence is TGTGCCAGCTCACCACAGTTTAATGAAGCTAACTATGGCTACACCTTC. As protein: CASSPQFNEANYGYTF.

The chain links TRBV7-9 to TRBJ2-5; possibly TRBD2 for D (7 bases). The CDR3 length is 18 residues. Germline CDR1 and CDR2: SEHNR and FQNEAQ (reference sequence). The V gene lost 4 bases and the J gene lost 1 base, with 22 bases spanning the gap. CDR3 amino acids: CASSSGGRTRGVQETQYF. CDR3 nucleotides: TGTGCCAGCAGCTCCGGGGGCCGGACTAGAGGAGTCCAAGAGACCCAGTACTTC.

The chain combines TRBV7-9 with TRBJ2-5; 13 bases are a match to TRBD2. The CDR3 contains 17 residues. Germline V gene data show CDR1 as SEHNR and CDR2 as FQNEAQ (reference sequence). After removal of 7 bases from V and 5 bases from J, the junction contained 13 bases not matched to a gene. CDR3 region: CASIPGLAGAPMETQYF. CDR3 DNA: TGTGCCAGCATTCCCGGACTAGCGGGGGCGCCGATGGAGACCCAGTACTTC.

This rearrangement joins TRBV4-1 to TRBJ1-5, with TRBD1 as a possible D gene (5 bases). The germline V gene encodes CDR1 MGHRA and CDR2 YSYEKL. This CDR3 contains 20 residues. V lost 4 bases to trimming and J lost 6 bases, with 31 bases between them. The CDR3 loop is CASSRIIAGIPAGLGQPQHF. The CDR3 DNA reads TGCGCCAGCAGCCGCATAATCGCAGGGATCCCGGCCGGGCTAGGTCAGCCCCAGCATTTT.

Only one count was recorded for this clone. The genes are TRBV19 and TRBJ2-7; 7 bases match TRBD2. Germline V gives CDR1 LNHDA, CDR2 SQIVND (reference sequence). The CDR3 sequence is 16 residues long. With V trimmed by 4 bases and J by 4 bases, 13 bases remained unmatched. The CDR3 DNA follows: TGTGCCAGTAGTACCTTCGCCAGCGGGAACCCTTACGAGCAGTACTTC. Translating gives CASSTFASGNPYEQYF. Together with reference TRBV19 and TRBJ2-7, the CDR3 gives the full variable domain: DGGITQSPKYLFRKEGQNVTLSCEQNLNHDAMYWYRQDPGQGLRLIYYSQIVNDFQKGDIAEGYSVSREKKESFPLTVTSAQKNPTAFYLCASSTFASGNPYEQYFGPGTRLTVT.

J is TRBJ2-4 and V is TRBV5-1; perhaps TRBD1 as D (7 bases). The germline CDR1 and CDR2 sequences are SGHRS and YFSETQ. CDR3 length equals 15 residues. V was pared by 4 bases and J by 8 bases, with 19 bases between. The CDR3 loop reads CASSTAGQFSDIQYF. CDR3 DNA sequence: TGCGCCAGCAGCACCGCGGGACAGTTTAGCGACATTCAGTACTTC.

The chain employs TRBV11-2 and TRBJ2-3; 8 nucleotides align to TRBD2. CDR3 length: 16 amino acids. Trimming cost V 5 bases and J 0 bases; bases outside gene matches: 7. Germline V CDR1 and CDR2: SGHAT, FQNNGV. Here the CDR3 DNA reads TGTGCCAGCAGCCTCCAACTAGCGGCGAGCACAGATACGCAGTATTTT. As protein: CASSLQLAASTDTQYF.

This clone was picked up one time. The chain recombines TRBV11-2 with TRBJ2-3; D is uncertain. The germline CDR1 and CDR2 sequences are SGHAT and FQNNGV. The CDR3 loop spans 12 amino acids. V shed 1 base and J shed 6 bases, with 5 bases lying between them. In DNA, the CDR3 is TGTGCCAGCAGCTTAGGGGTGGATACGCAGTATTTT. Its protein product is CASSLGVDTQYF.

A few counts support this clone. The chain recombines TRBV19 with TRBJ1-5, with TRBD1 matching over 8 bases. Germline V lookup: CDR1 LNHDA, CDR2 SQIVND (reference sequence). This CDR3 has 14 residues. Trimming removed 6 bases from V and 2 bases from J; junction bases left unmatched: 3. The DNA of the CDR3 is TGTGCCAGTAGCACAGGGGGTGGCAATCAGCCCCAGCATTTT. It encodes CASSTGGGNQPQHF.

This clone turned up a few times. This chain links TRBV18 with TRBJ2-7; 8 nucleotides align to TRBD2. CDR1 and CDR2 from the germline V gene are KGHSH and LQKENI. The V gene end was trimmed by 4 bases and the J gene end by 0 bases; junction bases not matched to a gene: 8. This CDR3 contains 16 residues. CDR3 nucleotides: TGTGCCAGCTCACTCTTAGCGGGGACCCCCTCCTACGAGCAGTACTTC. It yields the protein CASSLLAGTPSYEQYF.

The chain carries TRBV28 and TRBJ1-3; D is uncertain. The CDR3 covers 14 residues. Trimming took 4 bases from V and 2 from J, leaving 9 bases between them. The germline V gene encodes CDR1 MDHEN and CDR2 SYDVKM. The CDR3 protein is CASSSLAAGNTIYF. The CDR3 DNA reads TGTGCCAGCAGTTCCCTAGCAGCTGGAAACACCATATATTTT.

The CDR3 DNA sequence: TGTGCCAGCAGTTATCTGCTAGCAGATAAAGAGACCCAGTACTTC. Its translation: CASSYLLADKETQYF. The chain couples TRBV6-2 or TRBV6-3 to TRBJ2-5; D may be TRBD2 (5 bases). The CDR3 sequence is 15 residues long. Germline CDR1 is MNHEY and CDR2 is SVGEGT. V was pared by 3 bases and J by 3 bases, with 14 bases between.

This chain connects TRBV10-3 to TRBJ1-5; no clear D gene. Germline V gene lookup returns CDR1 ENHRY and CDR2 SYGVKD. Trimming pared 2 bases from V and 1 base from J, leaving 3 bases between. CDR3 length: 13 amino acids. CDR3 protein: CAISENSNQPQHF. CDR3 in DNA: TGTGCCATCAGTGAGAACAGCAATCAGCCCCAGCATTTT.

The chain uses TRBV2 and TRBJ2-5, with 8 positions matching TRBD1. V was pared by 4 bases and J by 5 bases, with 9 bases of the junction left unmatched. The CDR3 is 15 amino acids. The germline CDR1 and CDR2 sequences are SNHLY and FYNNEI. The CDR3 loop reads CASSADRGYGETQYF. The CDR3 DNA is TGTGCCAGCAGTGCCGACAGGGGATATGGGGAGACCCAGTACTTC. Combining the CDR3 with reference TRBV2 and TRBJ2-5 gives the whole variable domain EPEVTQTPSHQVTQMGQEVILRCVPISNHLYFYWYRQILGQKVEFLVSFYNNEISEKSEIFDDQFSVERPDGSNFTLKIRSTKLEDSAMYFCASSADRGYGETQYFGPGTRLLVL.

Judged by abundance, this clone is medium-sized. This rearrangement joins TRBV6-4 to TRBJ2-3, with 7 bases lining up with TRBD2. The CDR3 has 14 residues. V lost 4 bases, J lost 4 bases, and 5 bases stayed unmatched. CDR1 is MRHNA, CDR2 SNTAGT, per germline. The CDR3 sequence: CASSAGLEADTQYF. Written as DNA, the CDR3 is TGTGCCAGCAGTGCCGGACTAGAGGCAGATACGCAGTATTTT.

This chain joins TRBV3-1 (or the pseudogene TRBV3-2) and TRBJ2-3; TRBD2 agrees at 13 bases. Unmatched junction bases numbered 10, after V lost 3 bases and J lost 1 base. The CDR3 has 19 amino acids. From germline, CDR1 is LGHDT and CDR2 YNNKEL (reference sequence). In DNA, the CDR3 is TGTGCCAGCAGCCAGGGGGGACTAGCGGGATTGTGGGGCACAGATACGCAGTATTTT. This codes for CASSQGGLAGLWGTDTQYF.

This clone was recorded a few times. The chain recombines TRBV11-2 with TRBJ2-7; D is perhaps TRBD1 (6 bases). Trimming cost V 4 bases and J 6 bases, with 13 bases left between them. Germline V gives CDR1 SGHAT, CDR2 FQNNGV. The CDR3 is 13 amino acids. In DNA, the CDR3 is TGTGCCAGCAGCTCATACAGGGTCTCCGAGCAGTACTTC. The encoded protein is CASSSYRVSEQYF.

This sequence joins TRBV6-6 and TRBJ1-6; D might be TRBD1 (6 bases). This CDR3 contains 12 residues. Per germline, CDR1 MNHNY and CDR2 SVGAGI (reference sequence). Trimming cost V 6 bases and J 6 bases, with 6 bases left between them. The CDR3: CASRQGNSPLHF. In DNA form, the CDR3 reads TGTGCCAGCAGACAGGGTAATTCACCCCTCCACTTT.

This clone was picked up a small number of times. The rearrangement links TRBV6-5 to TRBJ1-5; D possibly corresponds to TRBD1 (5 bases). The CDR3 loop spans 13 amino acids. Germline loops: CDR1 MNHEY, CDR2 SVGAGI. V was pared by 4 bases and J by 7 bases, with 11 bases between. The CDR3 reads CASSFQGSQPQHF. In DNA form, the CDR3 reads TGTGCCAGCAGTTTCCAGGGAAGCCAGCCCCAGCATTTT.

The V call is TRBV6-5, the J call TRBJ2-1; TRBD2 matches 11 bases. Germline lookup yields CDR1 MNHEY and CDR2 SVGAGI. This CDR3 has 15 residues. The V gene end was trimmed by 6 bases and the J gene end by 4 bases; junction bases not matched to a gene: 5. CDR3 in DNA: TGTGCCAGCAGCCGTACTAGCGGGGGTTACAATGAGCAGTTCTTC. Residues: CASSRTSGGYNEQFF.

The chain couples TRBV10-3 to TRBJ1-3; D ambiguous. This CDR3 has 15 amino acids. V was shortened by 4 bases and J by 2 bases, with 12 bases between the two germline ends. CDR1 is ENHRY, CDR2 SYGVKD, per germline. The CDR3 sequence is CAISAGSLTGNTIYF. Here the CDR3 DNA reads TGTGCCATCAGTGCGGGTTCCTTAACTGGAAACACCATATATTTT.